These 5 T cell receptor beta chains were all obtained from the same sample, sequenced in a study of cytomegalovirus exposure and HLA in healthy donors (dated by TCRdb to about 2017). The protocol used for the library was the immunoSEQ multiplex PCR assay. For the multiplex PCR, a mixture combining 60 forward primers for TCR Vbeta segments and 13 reverse primers for TCR Jbeta segments was used. The immuneACCESS repertoire file appears here via TCRdb, limited to in-frame rearrangements. These files lack a portion of the clones; in checked studies, under half of the deficit traces to unresolved V genes, and the cause of the others is not known. This sample is represented by around 140,000 clones; around 80% of them were singletons. The ten largest clones add up to 1.2% to 1.5% of the sample. The sequenced sample was PBMCs. The source of these receptors is a man aged 25-45 years in good health and CMV-seropositive.

The rearrangement links TRBV5-1 to TRBJ2-7; 8 positions match TRBD1. The CDR3 consists of 15 residues. V dropped 4 bases and J dropped 1; count of bases not matched to a gene: 7. CDR1 and CDR2 from the germline V gene are SGHRS and YFSETQ. CDR3 sequence (DNA): TGCGCCAGCAGCACTACAGGGGGAGCTTCCTACGAGCAGTACTTC. It codes for CASSTTGGASYEQYF.

CDR3 sequence (DNA): TGTGCCAGCAGTGAGACGGGGGGTGGAGATACGCAGTATTTT. It codes for CASSETGGGDTQYF. V usage is TRBV6-1 and J usage is TRBJ2-3; TRBD2 matches 7 bases. This CDR3 is built from 14 residues. Germline V lookup: CDR1 MNHNS, CDR2 SASEGT. V lost 3 bases, J lost 5 bases, and 5 bases stayed unmatched.

The chain joins TRBV28 to TRBJ2-7, with TRBD1 matching 8 bases. J was trimmed by 2 bases and V by 6 bases; bases with no gene match: 6. Germline CDR1 is MDHEN and CDR2 is SYDVKM. This CDR3 region has 14 residues. CDR3 amino acids: CASSLTGEAYEQYF. For the CDR3, the DNA is TGTGCCAGCAGCCTGACAGGGGAGGCCTACGAGCAGTACTTC.

The CDR3: CASSSPLVSGGYF. The CDR3 coding sequence is TGTGCCAGCAGTTCTCCCCTTGTTAGTGGAGGGTATTTT. The rearrangement joins TRBV27 to TRBJ2-3, with D possibly matching TRBD2 (5 bases). The CDR3 covers 13 residues. V lost 4 bases and J lost 14, with 19 bases in between. Germline CDR1 MNHEY, CDR2 SMNVEV (reference sequence).

The V call is TRBV7-9, the J call TRBJ1-1; 9 nucleotides align to TRBD1. Germline V gene sequence: CDR1 SEHNR, CDR2 FQNEAQ (reference sequence). CDR3 length: 15 residues. J gave up 6 bases and V 5 bases, and 10 bases lay outside the gene matches. CDR3 sequence: CASSQGGQGVAEAFF. DNA of the CDR3: TGTGCCAGCAGCCAAGGGGGACAGGGAGTGGCTGAAGCTTTCTTT. Full variable domain (rest looked up from reference TRBV7-9 and TRBJ1-1): DTGVSQNPRHKITKRGQNVTFRCDPISEHNRLYWYRQTLGQGPEFLTYFQNEAQLEKSRLLSDRFSAERPKGSFSTLEIQRTEQGDSAMYLCASSQGGQGVAEAFFGQGTRLTVV.